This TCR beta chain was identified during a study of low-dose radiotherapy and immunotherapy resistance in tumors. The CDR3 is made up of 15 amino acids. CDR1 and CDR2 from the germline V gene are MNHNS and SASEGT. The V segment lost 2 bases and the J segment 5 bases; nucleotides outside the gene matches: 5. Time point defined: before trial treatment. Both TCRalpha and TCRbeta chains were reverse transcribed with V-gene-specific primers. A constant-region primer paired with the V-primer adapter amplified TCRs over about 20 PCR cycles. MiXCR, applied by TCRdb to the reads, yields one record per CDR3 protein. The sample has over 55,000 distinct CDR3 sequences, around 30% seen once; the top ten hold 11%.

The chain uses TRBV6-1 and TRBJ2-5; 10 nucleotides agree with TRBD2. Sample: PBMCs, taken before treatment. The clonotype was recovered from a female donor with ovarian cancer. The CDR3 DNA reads TGTGCCAGCAGTGAACTAGCGGGGGCAGGGGAGACCCAGTACTTC. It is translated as CASSELAGAGETQYF.